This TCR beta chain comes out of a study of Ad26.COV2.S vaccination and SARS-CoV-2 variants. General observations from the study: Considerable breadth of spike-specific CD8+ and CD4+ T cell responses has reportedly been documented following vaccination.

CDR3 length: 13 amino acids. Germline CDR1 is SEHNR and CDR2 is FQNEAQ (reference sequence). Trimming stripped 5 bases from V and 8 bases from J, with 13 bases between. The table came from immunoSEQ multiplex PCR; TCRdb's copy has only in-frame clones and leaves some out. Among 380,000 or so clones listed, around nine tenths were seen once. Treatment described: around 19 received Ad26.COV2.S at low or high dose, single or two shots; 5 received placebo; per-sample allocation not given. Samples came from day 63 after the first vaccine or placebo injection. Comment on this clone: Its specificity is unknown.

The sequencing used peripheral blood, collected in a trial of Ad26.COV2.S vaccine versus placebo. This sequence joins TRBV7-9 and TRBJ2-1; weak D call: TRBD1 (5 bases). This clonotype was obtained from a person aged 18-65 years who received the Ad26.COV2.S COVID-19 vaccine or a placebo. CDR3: CASSPAGYDEQFF. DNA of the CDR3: TGTGCCAGCAGCCCGGCAGGGTACGATGAGCAGTTCTTC.